This TCR beta chain came from a study of early T cells in non-severe SARS-CoV-2 infection. This clonotype came up a few times. V gave up 1 base and J gave up 3 bases, with 13 bases separating them. Germline V gives CDR1 SGHKS, CDR2 YYEKEE (reference sequence). The CDR3 is 15 residues long. The library protocol tagged individual cDNA molecules with unique molecular identifiers. TCRdb independently ran MiXCR on the 5' RACE reads; one entry per CDR3 protein. This sample has about 44,000 distinct CDR3 sequences; around 23% occur once, and the top ten carry roughly 4.6%. This specimen was whole blood, taken at baseline. The rearrangement uses TRBV5-5 and TRBJ1-2; D is ambiguous. This sequence originates from an adult who was a healthcare worker with PCR-confirmed SARS-CoV-2 infection or an uninfected control (not recorded which). The DNA of the CDR3 is TGTGCCAGCAGCTTGATGCTCTCACCCGACTATGGCTACACCTTC. This codes for CASSLMLSPDYGYTF.